One sample yielded the 24 T cell receptor beta chains listed below, sequenced in a study of OX40 agonist ivuxolimab in advanced cancers. The data were produced by immunoSEQ multiplex PCR, yet TCRdb's version contains in-frame clones alone and is incomplete. The sample yields 70,000 to 90,000 clones, about 82% seen once. The material was CD4+ or CD8+ T cells sorted from blood, obtained in a trial of the OX40 agonist ivuxolimab. The receptors stem from an adult with an advanced solid tumor such as melanoma, head and neck, liver or kidney cancer.

This clone was seen just once. The chain is built from TRBV5-4 and TRBJ2-5; D gene unclear. CDR1 SGHNT and CDR2 YYREEE come from the germline V gene (reference sequence). V lost 1 base and J lost 5, with 3 bases in between. The CDR3 length is 11 residues. CDR3 loop: CASSLRETQYF. CDR3 sequence (DNA): TGTGCCAGCAGCTTGCGGGAGACCCAGTACTTC.

The chain combines TRBV15 with TRBJ2-2; TRBD1 aligns across 8 bases. The CDR3 contains 15 residues. The V and J ends lost 7 bases and 4 bases, in that order; junction bases with no gene match: 8. Germline-derived CDR1 and CDR2 are LNHNV and YYDKDF (reference sequence). CDR3 coding DNA: TGTGCCACCACCGGGCAGGGACAGGCCACCGGGGAGCTGTTTTTT. This encodes CATTGQGQATGELFF.

A single count supports this clone. The V call is TRBV27, the J call TRBJ2-5; tentatively, D is TRBD1 (6 bases). The V and J ends lost 5 bases and 4 bases respectively, with 14 bases between them. Germline values: CDR1 MNHEY, CDR2 SMNVEV (reference sequence). This CDR3 comprises 14 residues. The CDR3 sequence: CASSISWDTETQYF. CDR3 bases: TGTGCCAGCAGTATCTCGTGGGACACAGAGACCCAGTACTTC.

This clone was observed a few times. The chain uses TRBV6-1 and TRBJ1-5; D perhaps matches TRBD1 (5 bases). Trimming removed 4 bases from V and 3 bases from J, with 16 bases in between. This CDR3 is 16 amino acids long. Germline V gene lookup returns CDR1 MNHNS and CDR2 SASEGT. The CDR3 bases are TGTGCCAGCAGTGCAAGGGACCGCCTTGCCAATCAGCCCCAGCATTTT. Translating gives CASSARDRLANQPQHF.

The chain employs TRBV19 and TRBJ2-1; no clear D gene. With 4 bases removed from V and 10 bases from J, the gap between germline ends came to 8 bases. This CDR3 region has 11 residues. Germline assignment: CDR1 LNHDA and CDR2 SQIVND (reference sequence). This CDR3 is CASSRSWEQFF. The CDR3 nucleotides are TGTGCCAGTAGTAGGAGCTGGGAGCAGTTCTTC.

The chain carries TRBV5-6 and TRBJ1-1, with unresolved D. The length of the CDR3 is 15 residues. Germline-derived CDR1 and CDR2 are SGHDT and YYEEEE. Trimming took off 0 bases at V and 0 bases at J, with 9 bases between the two ends. CDR3 residues: CASSLVGLMNTEAFF. The CDR3 DNA is TGTGCCAGCAGCTTGGTTGGACTTATGAACACTGAAGCTTTCTTT.

The V gene is TRBV7-3, the J gene TRBJ2-1, with 15 bases lining up with TRBD2. J lost 9 bases, V lost 4 bases, and 7 bases had no gene match. The CDR3 is made up of 16 amino acids. Looked up from germline, CDR1 is SGHTA and CDR2 is FQGTGA. CDR3 sequence (DNA): TGTGCCAGCAGCTCCCAGGGACTAGCGGGAGGAGGTGAGCAGTTCTTC. This codes for CASSSQGLAGGGEQFF.

This chain connects TRBV5-6 to TRBJ2-7, with D perhaps matching TRBD2 (6 bases). The CDR3 length is 16 residues. The V end was cut by 4 bases, the J end by 1 base, with 18 bases between. Germline V gene sequence: CDR1 SGHDT, CDR2 YYEEEE. DNA for the CDR3: TGTGCCAGCAGCAGGATTCAGGGAGGTGGATCCTACGAGCAGTACTTC. Translating gives CASSRIQGGGSYEQYF.

The table lists this clone with a few counts. V is TRBV6-1 and J is TRBJ2-3; D call uncertain. Per the germline V gene, CDR1 is MNHNS and CDR2 is SASEGT. V lost 1 base, J lost 7 bases, and 15 bases lay in between. CDR3 length: 15 amino acids. The CDR3 bases are TGTGCCAGCAGTGAAGAGGCAGGTTTTTGGTATACGCAGTATTTT. Translating it yields CASSEEAGFWYTQYF.

The count of this clone is one. The chain employs TRBV30 and TRBJ1-5, with 12 bases fitting TRBD1. This CDR3 comprises 21 residues. V gave up 0 bases and J gave up 11 bases; unmatched junction bases: 26. Germline values: CDR1 GTSNPN, CDR2 SVGIG (reference sequence). The CDR3, as DNA: TGTGCCTGGAGTGTCGGGAGGGACAGGGGGCTCCCCGGGAGAGGTTCCCCGGCCCAGCATTTT. It codes for CAWSVGRDRGLPGRGSPAQHF.

This clone has just one count. The chain employs TRBV19 and TRBJ1-5, with a possible D match to TRBD1 (5 bases). The CDR3 is 14 residues long. Germline values: CDR1 LNHDA, CDR2 SQIVND (reference sequence). V lost 2 bases and J lost 0, with 5 bases in between. Here the CDR3 reads CASSIQGSNQPQHF. CDR3 bases: TGTGCCAGTAGTATACAGGGTAGCAATCAGCCCCAGCATTTT.

V is TRBV9 and J is TRBJ2-7, with 9 bases identical to TRBD1. The V gene end was trimmed by 0 bases and the J gene end by 4 bases; junction bases not matched to a gene: 2. This CDR3 region has 14 residues. From germline, CDR1 is SGDLS and CDR2 YYNGEE. The CDR3 nucleotides read TGTGCCAGCAGCGTAGGGGACAGGGCGTACGAGCAGTACTTC. Residues: CASSVGDRAYEQYF.

This clone was observed a handful of times. This chain's CDR3 is CASSGGRNYEQYF. CDR3 bases: TGTGCCAGCTCGGGAGGCAGGAACTACGAGCAGTACTTC. The V gene is TRBV18, the J gene TRBJ2-7; D might be TRBD2 (6 bases). In germline, CDR1 is KGHSH, CDR2 LQKENI. The CDR3 has 13 amino acids. With 6 bases removed from V and 3 bases from J, the gap between germline ends came to 12 bases.

The V call is TRBV11-3, the J call TRBJ1-1; maybe TRBD1 (5 bases). CDR3 length equals 13 residues. Germline CDR1 reads SGHNT; CDR2 reads YENEEA. Trimming stripped 8 bases from V and 2 bases from J, with 12 bases between. The CDR3 sequence: CASASGANTEAFF. The DNA of the CDR3 is TGTGCCAGCGCTTCTGGGGCTAACACTGAAGCTTTCTTT.

The chain is built from TRBV19 and TRBJ1-4; D possibly corresponds to TRBD1 (6 bases). Per germline, CDR1 LNHDA and CDR2 SQIVND (reference sequence). The CDR3 spans 14 residues. Trimming pared 6 bases from V and 8 bases from J, leaving 16 bases between. In nucleotides, the CDR3 is TGTGCCAGTAGCGATCCGGGGGGCTGGGAAAAACTGTTTTTT. Encoded protein: CASSDPGGWEKLFF.

The chain combines TRBV5-4 with TRBJ2-7; 8 nucleotides line up with TRBD2. This CDR3 has 14 amino acids. The germline V gene encodes CDR1 SGHNT and CDR2 YYREEE (reference sequence). J gave up 5 bases and V 2 bases, and 6 bases lay outside the gene matches. The CDR3 region is CASSLIGGGDEQYF. For the CDR3, the DNA is TGTGCCAGCAGCTTAATCGGGGGGGGCGACGAGCAGTACTTC.

Only one count was recorded for this clone. The DNA of the CDR3 is TGCGCCAGCAGCTCCATGGGCGCGGGCAGGTCCTTCTTGAACACTGAAGCTTTCTTT. This codes for CASSSMGAGRSFLNTEAFF. The rearrangement uses TRBV5-1 and TRBJ1-1, with D uncertain. The CDR3 has 19 residues. Germline CDR1 reads SGHRS; CDR2 reads YFSETQ. Trimming left V 3 bases short and J 0 bases short, with 24 bases between. Full variable domain (outside the CDR3, taken from reference TRBV5-1 and TRBJ1-1): KAGVTQTPRYLIKTRGQQVTLSCSPISGHRSVSWYQQTPGQGLQFLFEYFSETQRNKGNFPGRFSGRQFSNSRSEMNVSTLELGDSALYLCASSSMGAGRSFLNTEAFFGQGTRLTVV.

This clone has a handful of counts. The rearrangement joins TRBV7-9 to TRBJ1-1; no firm D call. Trimming cost V 5 bases and J 7 bases, with 11 bases left between them. The CDR3 extends over 12 amino acids. Looked up from germline, CDR1 is SEHNR and CDR2 is FQNEAQ (reference sequence). CDR3 amino acids: CASSPPQNEAFF. CDR3 in DNA: TGTGCCAGCAGCCCCCCCCAGAATGAAGCTTTCTTT.

The V call is TRBV11-2, the J call TRBJ2-2; D gene unclear. With 4 bases removed from V and 7 bases from J, the gap between germline ends came to 16 bases. Germline loops: CDR1 SGHAT, CDR2 FQNNGV. The CDR3 runs to 15 residues. The DNA of the CDR3 is TGTGCCAGCAGCTCTTCAGTCCGGTGGGGCGGGGAGCTGTTTTTT. Protein: CASSSSVRWGGELFF.

The chain is built from TRBV27 and TRBJ1-1, with D unresolved. Per germline, CDR1 MNHEY and CDR2 SMNVEV (reference sequence). V gave up 5 bases and J gave up 10 bases, with 20 bases separating them. The CDR3 spans 14 residues. In DNA form, the CDR3 reads TGTGCCAGCAGTGATCTGAGTGGCTTGGGTAGAGCTTTCTTT. Translation gives CASSDLSGLGRAFF.

The gene calls are TRBV7-6 and TRBJ2-1, with TRBD2 matching over 7 bases. CDR1 is SGHVS, CDR2 FNYEAQ, per germline. Trimming at V came to 6 bases and at J to 0 bases, leaving 5 bases not matched to a gene. The CDR3 has 15 amino acids. The chain's CDR3 is CASSQGTNSYNEQFF. CDR3 nucleotides: TGTGCCAGCAGTCAAGGGACTAACTCCTACAATGAGCAGTTCTTC.

This chain links TRBV11-2 with TRBJ2-7, with 9 nucleotides matching TRBD1. This CDR3 spans 15 amino acids. After removal of 5 bases from V and 6 bases from J, the junction contained 11 bases not matched to a gene. Germline loops: CDR1 SGHAT, CDR2 FQNNGV. CDR3 in amino acids: CASSQTGGTSIEQYF. CDR3 sequence (DNA): TGTGCCAGCAGCCAGACAGGGGGGACATCGATCGAGCAGTACTTC.

V and J are TRBV7-2 and TRBJ1-1; no clear D gene. The CDR3 consists of 13 residues. Per germline, CDR1 SGHTA and CDR2 FQGNSA. V was trimmed by 0 bases and J by 7 bases, leaving 9 bases between them. CDR3 in amino acids: CASSLARLDEAFF. The CDR3, as DNA: TGTGCCAGCAGCTTAGCGCGGCTGGATGAAGCTTTCTTT.

This clone was seen only a few times. The chain recombines TRBV5-6 with TRBJ1-1; 7 bases agree with TRBD1. There are 13 residues in the CDR3. V shed 0 bases, J shed 11 bases, and the junction held 7 bases outside the gene matches. The germline gives CDR1 SGHDT, CDR2 YYEEEE. The CDR3 sequence is CASSLDRGREAFF. CDR3 nucleotide sequence: TGTGCCAGCAGCTTGGACAGGGGTAGAGAGGCTTTCTTT.